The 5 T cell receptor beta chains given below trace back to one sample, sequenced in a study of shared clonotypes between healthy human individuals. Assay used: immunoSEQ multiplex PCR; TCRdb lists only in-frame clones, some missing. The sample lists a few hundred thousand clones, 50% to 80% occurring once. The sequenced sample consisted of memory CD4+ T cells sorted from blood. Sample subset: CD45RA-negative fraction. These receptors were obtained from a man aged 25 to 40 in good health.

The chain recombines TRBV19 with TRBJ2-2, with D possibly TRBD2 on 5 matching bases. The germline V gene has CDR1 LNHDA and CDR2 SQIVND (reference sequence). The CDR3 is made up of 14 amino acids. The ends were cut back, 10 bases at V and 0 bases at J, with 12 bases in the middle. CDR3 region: CATRRSPNTGELFF. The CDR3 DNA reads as TGTGCCACACGGAGGAGTCCGAACACCGGGGAGCTGTTTTTT.

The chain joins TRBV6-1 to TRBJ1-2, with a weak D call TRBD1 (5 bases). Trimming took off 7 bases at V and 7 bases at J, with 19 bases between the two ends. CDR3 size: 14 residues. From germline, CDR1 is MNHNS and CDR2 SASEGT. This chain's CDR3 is CASNAFGAGGGYTF. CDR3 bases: TGTGCCAGCAATGCTTTCGGGGCAGGTGGTGGCTACACCTTC.

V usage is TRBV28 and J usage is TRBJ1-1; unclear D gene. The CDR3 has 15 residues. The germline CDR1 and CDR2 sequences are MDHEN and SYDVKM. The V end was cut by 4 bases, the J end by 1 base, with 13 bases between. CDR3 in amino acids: CASSSPPRGNTEAFF. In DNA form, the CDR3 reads TGTGCCAGCAGTTCACCCCCCCGGGGGAACACTGAAGCTTTCTTT. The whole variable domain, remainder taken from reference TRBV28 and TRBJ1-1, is DVKVTQSSRYLVKRTGEKVFLECVQDMDHENMFWYRQDPGLGLRLIYFSYDVKMKEKGDIPEGYSVSREKKERFSLILESASTNQTSMYLCASSSPPRGNTEAFFGQGTRLTVV.

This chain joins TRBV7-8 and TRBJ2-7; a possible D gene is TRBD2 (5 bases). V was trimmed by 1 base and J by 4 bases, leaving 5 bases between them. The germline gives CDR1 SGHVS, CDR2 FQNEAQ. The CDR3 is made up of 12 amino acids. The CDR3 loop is CASSLGTYEQYF. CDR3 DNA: TGTGCCAGCAGCTTAGGGACTTACGAGCAGTACTTC.

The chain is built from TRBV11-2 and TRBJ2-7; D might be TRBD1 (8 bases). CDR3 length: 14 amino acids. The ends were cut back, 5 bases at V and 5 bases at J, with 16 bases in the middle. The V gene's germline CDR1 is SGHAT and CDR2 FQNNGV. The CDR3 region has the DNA TGTGCCAGCAGCAGGGGAGGGACAGGCAACGAGCAGTACTTC. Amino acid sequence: CASSRGGTGNEQYF.